This TCR beta chain was recovered during a study of molecular identifiers for immune sequencing clone quantification. The study's findings and limits: Jurkat TCR RNA from one cell was spiked into about 1 million naive cells, and it was reportedly detectable there. Same-barcode identical TCR molecules could make highly expanded clones look smaller than they are.

Previously described methods and listed TCR primers produced bulk TCR libraries. TCRdb used MiXCR to reprocess the PCR reads, holding one entry per CDR3 protein. The sample carries about 640,000 distinct CDR3 sequences, nearly 20% recorded once. CDR3 length equals 14 residues. Germline-derived CDR1 and CDR2 are MNHEY and SMNVEV (reference sequence). V lost 5 bases and J 3 bases, leaving 13 bases between the germline ends. To note about this clonotype: Its antigen is undetermined.

The sequencing input was naive CD8+ T cells from blood, with Jurkat cell RNA spiked in. The subset denotes: FACS-sorted CD8+CD4-CCR7+CD45RA+ naive T cells. The source of this sequence is a human donor in good health. Some libraries in this study had Jurkat cell RNA spiked in. The chain uses TRBV27 and TRBJ1-1; D gene ambiguous. Here the CDR3 DNA reads TGTGCCAGCAGTCCCGACCCGACCCACACTGAAGCTTTCTTT. It yields the protein CASSPDPTHTEAFF.